The 24 T cell receptor beta chains given below trace back to one sample, sequenced in a study of metastatic and nonmetastatic thyroid tumors. Treatment of any kind had been given to no patient before thyroid surgery. MiXCR re-clonotyped the PCR reads for TCRdb. In the table there are more than 13,000 clones, approximately 30% of which are singletons. The specimen was tumor tissue. These receptors came from a male donor with papillary thyroid cancer or a benign thyroid nodule (not recorded which). Some clones in this sample may be carry-over from other donors' samples.

The V gene is TRBV18, the J gene TRBJ2-7; D unclear. V was trimmed by 3 bases and J by 3 bases, leaving 12 bases between them. The germline V gene has CDR1 KGHSH and CDR2 LQKENI. The CDR3 totals 14 residues. CDR3 in amino acids: CASSPPGPLYEQYF. CDR3 sequence (DNA): TGTGCCAGCTCACCGCCAGGACCTCTCTACGAGCAGTACTTC.

The chain links TRBV5-1 to TRBJ2-5, with a tentative D call TRBD1 (5 bases). Germline CDR1 is SGHRS and CDR2 is YFSETQ. CDR3 size: 15 residues. V lost 4 bases and J lost 3, with 16 bases in between. CDR3 sequence (DNA): TGCGCCAGCAGCCCGTCGACAGTACCTGAAGAGACCCAGTACTTC. Protein product: CASSPSTVPEETQYF.

This clone was seen many times. The rearrangement uses TRBV7-2 and TRBJ2-3, with 12 bases identical to TRBD2. In germline, CDR1 is SGHTA, CDR2 FQGNSA. This CDR3 comprises 18 residues. V was clipped by 3 bases and J by 0 bases; unmatched bases: 7. Here the CDR3 DNA reads TGTGCCAGCAGCTTCCGCCGGACTAGCGGGGTTAGCACAGATACGCAGTATTTT. It yields the protein CASSFRRTSGVSTDTQYF.

This clone was counted a few times. Within the sample, other DNA sequences also encode this same CDR3. The V gene is TRBV2, the J gene TRBJ2-3; D gene unclear. The ends were cut back, 8 bases at V and 3 bases at J, with 15 bases in the middle. Germline V gives CDR1 SNHLY, CDR2 FYNNEI. The CDR3 consists of 14 residues. The CDR3 DNA is TGTGCCAGCGTACGGTTCCCTGGTACAGATACGCAGTATTTT. It yields the protein CASVRFPGTDTQYF.

The V gene is TRBV5-1, the J gene TRBJ1-1; the match to TRBD1 covers 9 bases. Trimming took 4 bases from V and 0 from J; bases not matched to a gene: 7. Germline CDR1 SGHRS, CDR2 YFSETQ. The CDR3 is made up of 16 amino acids. DNA for the CDR3: TGCGCCAGCAGCCGTGCCGGGACAGGGATGAACACTGAAGCTTTCTTT. Its protein product is CASSRAGTGMNTEAFF. Full variable domain (missing parts from reference TRBV5-1 and TRBJ1-1): KAGVTQTPRYLIKTRGQQVTLSCSPISGHRSVSWYQQTPGQGLQFLFEYFSETQRNKGNFPGRFSGRQFSNSRSEMNVSTLELGDSALYLCASSRAGTGMNTEAFFGQGTRLTVV.

This clone was detected ten times or more. This rearrangement joins TRBV7-2 to TRBJ2-1; the D gene is possibly TRBD2 (6 bases). In germline, CDR1 is SGHTA, CDR2 FQGNSA. This CDR3 region has 17 residues. Trimming pared 5 bases from V and 0 bases from J, leaving 17 bases between. The CDR3 sequence: CASSPRTTLSSYNEQFF. The CDR3 DNA reads as TGTGCCAGCAGCCCCAGGACTACCTTGAGCTCCTACAATGAGCAGTTCTTC. Drawing the rest from reference TRBV7-2 and TRBJ2-1, the complete variable domain is GAGVSQSPSNKVTEKGKDVELRCDPISGHTALYWYRQSLGQGLEFLIYFQGNSAPDKSGLPSDRFSAERTGGSVSTLTIQRTQQEDSAVYLCASSPRTTLSSYNEQFFGPGTRLTVL.

As for this clone: An end of the junction differs from the germline gene, which may be a read error. The chain links TRBV24-1 to TRBJ2-1, with D possibly being TRBD2 (6 bases). The CDR3 totals 17 residues. The germline CDR1 and CDR2 sequences are KGHDR and SFDVKD. CDR3 residues: CANSDLQEGIEFDEQFF. DNA of the CDR3: TGTGCCAACAGTGATTTGCAGGAGGGGATTGAGTTCGATGAGCAGTTCTTC.

The rearrangement joins TRBV5-1 to TRBJ1-1; 7 bases are a match to TRBD1. The CDR3 has 13 residues. The V gene end was trimmed by 0 bases and the J gene end by 7 bases; junction bases not matched to a gene: 3. Germline V gives CDR1 SGHRS, CDR2 YFSETQ. CDR3 nucleotide sequence: TGCGCCAGCAGCTTGGATGGACAGGTTGAAGCTTTCTTT. Amino acids: CASSLDGQVEAFF.

This clone was recorded at least ten times. The CDR3 DNA follows: TGCAGCGTTGCTAGCGGGAGGAGCGCAGATACGCAGTATTTT. It is translated as CSVASGRSADTQYF. The chain joins TRBV29-1 to TRBJ2-3; 11 bases are shared with TRBD2. Germline CDR1 reads SQVTM; CDR2 reads ANQGSEA. The CDR3 totals 14 residues. V gave up 4 bases and J gave up 4 bases; unmatched junction bases: 4.

This clone was recorded at least ten times. The chain couples TRBV4-1 to TRBJ2-3; D is undetermined. CDR3 size: 13 residues. V dropped 3 bases and J dropped 1 base, with 5 bases sitting between them. The V gene's germline CDR1 is MGHRA and CDR2 YSYEKL. The CDR3 sequence is CASSHPRTDTQYF. In DNA, the CDR3 is TGCGCCAGCAGCCATCCTCGCACAGATACGCAGTATTTT.

Comment on this clone: Possible read error: a much larger clone is one base away. This chain joins TRBV3-1 and TRBJ2-7, with a tentative D call TRBD2 (7 bases). The CDR3 is 15 amino acids. In germline, CDR1 is LGHDT, CDR2 YNNKEL (reference sequence). The CDR3 DNA is TGTGCCAGCAGCCCCCGGGCGGGAGCTGGGGGCGAGCAGTGCTTC. As protein: CASSPRAGAGGEQCF.

This clone was recorded at least ten times. The chain combines TRBV5-4 with TRBJ2-3; 8 bases line up with TRBD2. Germline CDR1 reads SGHNT; CDR2 reads YYREEE (reference sequence). V shed 4 bases and J 5 bases; nucleotides not matched to a gene: 9. The CDR3 extends over 15 amino acids. The CDR3 DNA sequence: TGTGCCAGCAGCGCTGCCGGGACTAGGGAAGATACGCAGTATTTT. This translates into CASSAAGTREDTQYF.

This chain links TRBV6-1 with TRBJ1-1, with TRBD1 as a possible D gene (5 bases). Germline-derived CDR1 and CDR2 are MNHNS and SASEGT. The CDR3 spans 15 residues. V lost 6 bases and J lost 1, with 15 bases in between. CDR3 coding DNA: TGTGCCAGCAGCCCCCGAACAGGCCCGAACACTGAAGCTTTCTTT. This codes for CASSPRTGPNTEAFF.

V usage is TRBV5-1 and J usage is TRBJ2-1, with TRBD2 matching over 7 bases. V shed 5 bases, J shed 7 bases, and the junction held 15 bases outside the gene matches. CDR1 and CDR2 from the germline V gene are SGHRS and YFSETQ. The CDR3 totals 16 residues. CDR3 residues: CASSLDSGGRMNEQFF. CDR3 bases: TGCGCCAGCAGTCTCGATTCGGGCGGGAGAATGAATGAGCAGTTCTTC.

Notes on this clone: A read error may produce the germline difference seen at one junction end. The chain links TRBV27 to TRBJ2-5, with 9 bases aligning to TRBD2. The CDR3 length is 17 residues. Per the germline V gene, CDR1 is MNHEY and CDR2 is SMNVEV (reference sequence). CDR3: CASRFPSSGGRVETQYF. Written as DNA, the CDR3 is TGTGCCAGCCGTTTCCCGAGTAGCGGGGGAAGGGTAGAGACCCAGTACTTC.

The V and J genes are TRBV19 and TRBJ1-2; D not certain. The V and J ends lost 3 bases and 6 bases respectively, with 14 bases between them. Germline loops: CDR1 LNHDA, CDR2 SQIVND (reference sequence). The CDR3 has 14 amino acids. CDR3 loop: CASSIPRLDDGYTF. In DNA, the CDR3 is TGTGCCAGTAGTATCCCCAGGCTAGACGATGGCTACACCTTC.

This clone was observed a few times. The junction does not match germline at one end; this may be a read error. The CDR3 loop reads CASSLKGVSGLSGPSSEQYF. The CDR3 DNA follows: TGTGCCAGCTCACTCAAAGGGGTGTCGGGACTATCGGGACCTTCCTCCGAGCAGTACTTC. The chain joins TRBV18 to TRBJ2-7; 7 bases fit TRBD2. The CDR3 has 20 amino acids. CDR1 and CDR2 from the germline V gene are KGHSH and LQKENI. The whole variable domain, filled in from reference TRBV18 and TRBJ2-7, reads NAGVMQNPRHLVRRRGQEARLRCSPMKGHSHVYWYRQLPEEGLKFMVYLQKENIIDESGMPKERFSAEFPKEGPSILRIQQVVRGDSAAYFCASSLKGVSGLSGPSSEQYFGPGTRLTVT.

The chain uses TRBV27 and TRBJ1-6, with D possibly being TRBD1 (5 bases). CDR1 is MNHEY and CDR2 is SMNVEV in the germline V gene (reference sequence). CDR3 size: 14 residues. Deletions cut 4 bases from V and 9 bases from J, with 13 bases between. CDR3 DNA: TGTGCCAGCAGTTCCCTTGGGGGGGGTTCACCCCTCCACTTT. Translated: CASSSLGGGSPLHF.

Ten or more counts support this clone. CDR3 loop: CSAVGQQVGTF. The CDR3 coding sequence is TGCAGTGCTGTCGGACAGCAGGTGGGCACCTTC. The J gene is TRBJ1-2, the V gene TRBV20-1; possibly TRBD1 for D (6 bases). This CDR3 comprises 11 residues. Per the germline V gene, CDR1 is DFQATT and CDR2 is SNEGSKA (reference sequence). Trimming removed 5 bases from V and 13 bases from J, with 17 bases in between.

This clone was recorded many times. The chain couples TRBV10-3 to TRBJ2-1; D might be TRBD1 (5 bases). The germline V gene has CDR1 ENHRY and CDR2 SYGVKD. This CDR3 contains 19 residues. V was shortened by 0 bases and J by 0 bases, with 18 bases between the two germline ends. The CDR3 nucleotides are TGTGCCATCAGTGAGTCGAAGAAGGGGTCAGTGAGCTCCTACAATGAGCAGTTCTTC. This sequence encodes CAISESKKGSVSSYNEQFF.

This clone showed up many times. This chain joins TRBV9 and TRBJ2-7; 9 bases align to TRBD2. Trimming removed 9 bases from V and 6 bases from J; junction bases left unmatched: 25. Germline V gene data show CDR1 as SGDLS and CDR2 as YYNGEE. The CDR3 contains 18 residues. Here the CDR3 reads CATEGRGGINTYLVEQYF. In DNA form, the CDR3 reads TGTGCCACAGAGGGGCGGGGGGGCATAAATACGTACCTTGTCGAGCAGTACTTC.

This clone has a count of ten or more. The chain employs TRBV11-1 and TRBJ2-2; the match to TRBD1 covers 7 bases. Losses at the gene ends were 5 bases for V and 4 bases for J; bases not matched to a gene: 7. The CDR3 is 15 amino acids. Germline loops: CDR1 SGHAT, CDR2 FQDESV (reference sequence). This CDR3 reads CASSPDRVGTGELFF. The CDR3 bases are TGTGCCAGCAGCCCCGACAGGGTTGGCACCGGGGAGCTGTTTTTT.

This clone was found many times. The chain uses TRBV7-3 and TRBJ2-1; 9 bases fit TRBD2. CDR3 length: 18 residues. The germline CDR1 and CDR2 sequences are SGHTA and FQGTGA. Trimming cost V 0 bases and J 9 bases; bases outside gene matches: 15. As DNA, the CDR3 is TGTGCCAGCAGCTTAACCTCCATAGGACTAGCGCGGGAGGGTGAGCAGTTCTTC. This sequence encodes CASSLTSIGLAREGEQFF.

The J gene is TRBJ2-2, the V gene TRBV18; possible D gene TRBD1, 6 bases. The CDR3 contains 14 residues. The germline gives CDR1 KGHSH, CDR2 LQKENI. V was clipped by 1 base and J by 4 bases, with 7 bases between them. CDR3 loop: CASSPQGGTGELFF. The CDR3 DNA is TGTGCCAGCTCACCACAAGGGGGCACCGGGGAGCTGTTTTTT.